This T cell receptor beta chain was captured in a study of beta chain features in type 1 diabetes. Study context: Examination spanned fewer than 140,000,000 sorted cells from all samples.

This CDR3 spans 14 amino acids. The germline gives CDR1 LGHNA, CDR2 YNFKEQ. Trimming removed 1 base from V and 6 bases from J; junction bases left unmatched: 5. This clone turned up a few times. The antigen is unknown. Broader study findings: Among type 1 diabetes patients, VDJ junctions had fewer insertions and more deletions. Moderately but significantly shorter TCRB CDR3s were found in Type 1 diabetes patients in all four CD4+ subsets.

Expressed TCRB transcripts got sequenced, as all isolated RNA was reverse transcribed. The average read count of naive, central memory and regulatory T cell samples was approximately 3.5 million. Some clones are missing from TCRdb's copy, which holds only in-frame ones; the method was immunoSEQ multiplex PCR. The table records 150,000 to 200,000 clones, 8.5% to 10% of them present only once. The sample comprised central memory CD4+ T cells from blood. V gene TRBV4-2 combines with J gene TRBJ2-7; 8 bases agree with TRBD1. This receptor was identified in a woman aged 25 to 39 with type 1 diabetes. The CDR3 DNA reads as TGTGCCAGCAGCCAAGTCGGACAGGGCGGCGAGCAGTACTTC. Protein: CASSQVGQGGEQYF.